The next 18 T cell receptor beta chains were all read from a single sample in a study of chemoradiotherapy in HPV16-positive cancers. Measured with immunoSEQ multiplex PCR; TCRdb has only the in-frame clones, and not every one. The sample lists approximately 810 clones, roughly four fifths occurring once. The sample here was tumor tissue, taken from a patient who underwent chemoradiotherapy. The receptor set was obtained from a human donor with HPV-associated anogenital cancer.

The gene calls are TRBV6-6 and TRBJ2-5, with D possibly called TRBD1 or TRBD2 (5 bases each). Per the germline V gene, CDR1 is MNHNY and CDR2 is SVGAGI (reference sequence). The V and J ends lost 0 bases and 4 bases respectively, with 12 bases between them. This CDR3 is built from 15 residues. CDR3 loop: CASSYSGVRGETQYF. The CDR3 nucleotides are TGTGCCAGCAGTTACTCGGGGGTGAGGGGAGAGACCCAGTACTTC.

The rearrangement links TRBV6-4 to TRBJ2-3; 14 nucleotides agree with TRBD2. Germline CDR1 reads MRHNA; CDR2 reads SNTAGT. CDR3 length: 20 residues. Germline trimming cut 10 bases from V and 4 bases from J; bases unmatched to any gene: 22. The CDR3 protein is CATQRFGGLAGAQVADTQYF. In nucleotides, the CDR3 is TGTGCCACCCAGAGATTCGGGGGACTAGCGGGGGCCCAGGTCGCAGATACGCAGTATTTT.

V and J are TRBV29-1 and TRBJ1-1, with TRBD1 as a possible D gene (5 bases). CDR1 is SQVTM, CDR2 ANQGSEA, per germline. This CDR3 comprises 15 residues. Between the trimmed V and J ends, which lost 2 bases and 0 bases, there was a span of 13 bases. DNA of the CDR3: TGCAGCGTTGAACGTCGGGACGGTCTGAACACTGAAGCTTTCTTT. Its translation is CSVERRDGLNTEAFF.

The rearrangement joins TRBV6-4 to TRBJ1-5; perhaps TRBD1 as D (6 bases). The germline V gene encodes CDR1 MRHNA and CDR2 SNTAGT. There are 15 residues in the CDR3. Trimming took off 6 bases at V and 5 bases at J, with 17 bases between the two ends. For the CDR3, the DNA is TGTGCCAGCAGCCCCAGGTGGGGGGGCCATCAGCCCCAGCATTTT. Its translation: CASSPRWGGHQPQHF.

The chain carries TRBV2 and TRBJ1-5, with 7 positions matching TRBD1. The CDR3 has 15 amino acids. Germline trimming cut 6 bases from V and 3 bases from J; bases unmatched to any gene: 8. Germline assignment: CDR1 SNHLY and CDR2 FYNNEI. CDR3 bases: TGTGCCAGCAGATTCGACAGGGTTTCCAATCAGCCCCAGCATTTT. Protein: CASRFDRVSNQPQHF. The variable domain in full, completed from reference TRBV2 and TRBJ1-5, reads EPEVTQTPSHQVTQMGQEVILRCVPISNHLYFYWYRQILGQKVEFLVSFYNNEISEKSEIFDDQFSVERPDGSNFTLKIRSTKLEDSAMYFCASRFDRVSNQPQHFGDGTRLSIL.

This sequence joins TRBV4-3 and TRBJ2-1; 7 nucleotides align to TRBD2. In germline, CDR1 is LGHNA, CDR2 YSLEER. The CDR3 length is 16 residues. Unmatched junction bases numbered 2, after V lost 0 bases and J lost 0 bases. The DNA of the CDR3 is TGCGCCAGCAGCCAAGAATCGGGGGGCTCCTACAATGAGCAGTTCTTC. Residues: CASSQESGGSYNEQFF.

The chain is built from TRBV28 and TRBJ2-5; unclear D gene. Germline CDR1 reads MDHEN; CDR2 reads SYDVKM. The CDR3 has 15 amino acids. Trimming took off 4 bases at V and 3 bases at J, with 15 bases between the two ends. The CDR3 region is CASSSLGDWKETQYF. As DNA, the CDR3 is TGTGCCAGCAGTTCTCTAGGAGATTGGAAAGAGACCCAGTACTTC.

The rearrangement joins TRBV7-2 to TRBJ1-1; 8 positions agree with TRBD1. Losses at the gene ends were 4 bases for V and 4 bases for J; bases not matched to a gene: 5. The CDR3 is made up of 14 amino acids. Looked up from germline, CDR1 is SGHTA and CDR2 is FQGNSA. The CDR3 is CASSYAQGVTEAFF. DNA of the CDR3: TGTGCCAGCAGCTACGCACAGGGGGTCACTGAAGCTTTCTTT. Together with reference TRBV7-2 and TRBJ1-1, the CDR3 gives the full variable domain: GAGVSQSPSNKVTEKGKDVELRCDPISGHTALYWYRQSLGQGLEFLIYFQGNSAPDKSGLPSDRFSAERTGGSVSTLTIQRTQQEDSAVYLCASSYAQGVTEAFFGQGTRLTVV.

The chain links TRBV19 to TRBJ2-7, with a possible D match to TRBD1 (7 bases). Germline values: CDR1 LNHDA, CDR2 SQIVND (reference sequence). This CDR3 has 12 residues. V was cut by 3 bases and J by 6 bases, with 9 bases left in between. CDR3 sequence: CASSIQGGEQYF. The DNA of the CDR3 is TGTGCCAGTAGTATTCAGGGGGGCGAGCAGTACTTC.

The rearrangement joins TRBV6-4 to TRBJ2-1; 7 bases align to TRBD2. Germline trimming cut 3 bases from V and 6 bases from J; bases unmatched to any gene: 5. Germline V gene lookup returns CDR1 MRHNA and CDR2 SNTAGT. The CDR3 is 14 residues long. The CDR3, as DNA: TGTGCCAGCAGTGAAGGGACTACGGGCAATGAGCAGTTCTTC. This codes for CASSEGTTGNEQFF.

The chain is built from TRBV7-9 and TRBJ1-3; TRBD1 agrees at 8 bases. This CDR3 has 15 amino acids. The V gene end was trimmed by 4 bases and the J gene end by 2 bases; junction bases not matched to a gene: 4. Germline CDR1 SEHNR, CDR2 FQNEAQ (reference sequence). The DNA for the CDR3 is TGTGCCAGCAGCTCACCGGACAGGGCTGGAAACACCATATATTTT. Encoded protein: CASSSPDRAGNTIYF. Based on the CDR3 plus reference TRBV7-9 and TRBJ1-3, the full variable domain is DTGVSQNPRHKITKRGQNVTFRCDPISEHNRLYWYRQTLGQGPEFLTYFQNEAQLEKSRLLSDRFSAERPKGSFSTLEIQRTEQGDSAMYLCASSSPDRAGNTIYFGEGSWLTVV.

The chain links TRBV5-5 to TRBJ2-7; 8 bases are a match to TRBD1. Per the germline V gene, CDR1 is SGHKS and CDR2 is YYEKEE (reference sequence). This CDR3 has 14 residues. V gave up 3 bases and J gave up 5 bases; unmatched junction bases: 7. The CDR3 sequence is CASSSDRDINEQYF. The CDR3 DNA follows: TGTGCCAGCAGCTCGGACAGGGACATCAACGAGCAGTACTTC. Drawing the rest from reference TRBV5-5 and TRBJ2-7, the complete variable domain is DAGVTQSPTHLIKTRGQQVTLRCSPISGHKSVSWYQQVLGQGPQFIFQYYEKEERGRGNFPDRFSARQFPNYSSELNVNALLLGDSALYLCASSSDRDINEQYFGPGTRLTVT.

This clone was seen a single time. V gene TRBV27 combines with J gene TRBJ2-7, with D perhaps TRBD1 (6 bases). CDR3 length equals 14 residues. CDR1 is MNHEY, CDR2 SMNVEV, per germline (reference sequence). V lost 3 bases and J 4 bases, leaving 13 bases between the germline ends. CDR3 sequence (DNA): TGTGCCAGCAGTTTGGCAGGGGTCTCTTACGAGCAGTACTTC. It is translated as CASSLAGVSYEQYF.

CDR3 sequence: CASSIDRVLGYTF. Written as DNA, the CDR3 is TGTGCCAGTAGTATTGACAGGGTCCTTGGCTACACCTTC. The chain joins TRBV19 to TRBJ1-2; 7 bases agree with TRBD1. The CDR3 is 13 amino acids. Unmatched junction bases numbered 5, after V lost 3 bases and J lost 7 bases. Germline CDR1 LNHDA, CDR2 SQIVND (reference sequence).

This rearrangement joins TRBV4-1 to TRBJ2-7; D tentatively fits TRBD1 or TRBD2 (6 bases each). The CDR3 covers 15 residues. CDR1 MGHRA and CDR2 YSYEKL come from the germline V gene. V was trimmed by 1 base and J by 1 base, leaving 11 bases between them. In DNA, the CDR3 is TGCGCCAGCAGCCAAGCCGAGGGGGGTTCCTACGAGCAGTACTTC. It translates to CASSQAEGGSYEQYF.

The rearrangement uses TRBV5-4 and TRBJ2-1, with 8 bases identical to TRBD2. The germline V gene has CDR1 SGHNT and CDR2 YYREEE (reference sequence). This CDR3 spans 18 amino acids. V gave up 0 bases and J gave up 0 bases; unmatched junction bases: 8. Written as DNA, the CDR3 is TGTGCCAGCAGCTTGGTCTGGCTAGCGGGTGGCTCCTACAATGAGCAGTTCTTC. Encoded protein: CASSLVWLAGGSYNEQFF.

The chain couples TRBV11-1 to TRBJ2-1, with 9 nucleotides matching TRBD1. With V trimmed by 5 bases and J by 11 bases, 16 bases remained unmatched. Germline CDR1 is SGHAT and CDR2 is FQDESV (reference sequence). The CDR3 length is 16 residues. CDR3 DNA: TGTGCCAGCAGCCATTCAAATTTGGGACAGGGTGGACAGCAGTTCTTC. This codes for CASSHSNLGQGGQQFF.

The chain has TRBV5-4 and TRBJ2-7; D gene ambiguous. Deletions cut 1 base from V and 6 bases from J, with 8 bases between. CDR3 length: 12 residues. CDR1 and CDR2 (germline): SGHNT, YYREEE (reference sequence). The CDR3 protein is CASSLQRGEQYF. Written as DNA, the CDR3 is TGTGCCAGCAGCTTGCAGAGAGGCGAGCAGTACTTC. Variable domain in full (rest from reference TRBV5-4 and TRBJ2-7): ETGVTQSPTHLIKTRGQQVTLRCSSQSGHNTVSWYQQALGQGPQFIFQYYREEENGRGNFPPRFSGLQFPNYSSELNVNALELDDSALYLCASSLQRGEQYFGPGTRLTVT.